The rows below give T cell receptor beta chains drawn from one sample of a study of T-cell reconstitution after alpha-beta-depleted transplantation in children. TCRdb ran MiXCR on the PCR reads and lists one entry per CDR3 protein. The table has 200,000 to 250,000 distinct CDR3 sequences, 11% seen once. Sequencing was performed on PBMCs, taken before TCRalphabeta/CD19-depleted stem cell transplant. The receptors stem from a child less than two years old with acute myeloid leukemia, due to receive a stem cell transplant. Each CDR3 is given with its conserved first and last residue. Fields, in order: J gene, D gene, V gene, clone size, CDR3 protein, CDR3 DNA. A D gene is named only where the DNA matches it firmly. Clone size is not always given. Where it is, it says once, few, many or a class for expanded clones.

J gene: TRBJ2-7; D gene: -; V gene: TRBV7-2; clone size: many; CDR3 protein: CASSSHPGRTYEQYF; CDR3 DNA: TGTGCCAGCAGCTCCCACCCGGGACGGACCTACGAGCAGTACTTC
J gene: TRBJ1-1; D gene: -; V gene: TRBV30; clone size: -; CDR3 protein: CAWRPWGQNTEAFF; CDR3 DNA: TGTGCCTGGAGGCCATGGGGACAGAACACTGAAGCTTTCTTT
J gene: TRBJ2-3; D gene: -; V gene: TRBV20-1; clone size: many; CDR3 protein: CSAPAGLTYTQYF; CDR3 DNA: TGCAGTGCCCCTGCGGGATTGACTTATACGCAGTATTTT
J gene: TRBJ1-6; D gene: -; V gene: TRBV30; clone size: -; CDR3 protein: CAWSVTGGLLSPLHF; CDR3 DNA: TGTGCCTGGAGTGTAACCGGGGGCCTCCTTTCACCCCTCCACTTT
J gene: TRBJ2-7; D gene: TRBD2; V gene: TRBV20-1; clone size: -; CDR3 protein: CSALNPAGGLYEQYF; CDR3 DNA: TGCAGTGCTCTCAACCCGGCGGGAGGGCTCTACGAGCAGTACTTC
J gene: TRBJ2-7; D gene: TRBD1; V gene: TRBV7-6; clone size: many; CDR3 protein: CASSNGQGYEQYF; CDR3 DNA: TGTGCCAGCAGTAACGGACAGGGGTACGAGCAGTACTTC
J gene: TRBJ1-1; D gene: TRBD1; V gene: TRBV10-2; clone size: many; CDR3 protein: CASGAGQGNVAFF; CDR3 DNA: TGCGCCAGCGGCGCGGGACAGGGTAATGTGGCTTTCTTT
J gene: TRBJ2-5; D gene: TRBD2; V gene: TRBV4-2; clone size: -; CDR3 protein: CASSQDITLGGLQETQYF; CDR3 DNA: TGTGCCAGCAGCCAAGATATAACTTTGGGGGGACTACAAGAGACCCAGTACTTC
J gene: TRBJ2-7; D gene: -; V gene: TRBV14; clone size: many; CDR3 protein: CASSQTGTLYEQYF; CDR3 DNA: TGTGCCAGCAGTCAGACCGGGACACTCTACGAGCAGTACTTC
J gene: TRBJ2-1; D gene: -; V gene: TRBV20-1; clone size: many; CDR3 protein: CSARLGGIYNEQFF; CDR3 DNA: TGCAGTGCTAGATTGGGCGGGATCTACAATGAGCAGTTCTTC
J gene: TRBJ2-2; D gene: -; V gene: TRBV6-2/TRBV6-3; clone size: many; CDR3 protein: CASKPFYTGELFF; CDR3 DNA: TGTGCCAGCAAGCCCTTTTACACCGGGGAGCTGTTTTTT
J gene: TRBJ1-2; D gene: TRBD1; V gene: TRBV6-5; clone size: many; CDR3 protein: CASRGTGLPSLNYGYTF; CDR3 DNA: TGTGCCAGCAGGGGGACAGGCTTGCCTAGCCTCAACTATGGCTACACCTTC
J gene: TRBJ2-1; D gene: -; V gene: TRBV19; clone size: many; CDR3 protein: CASSRQEVDNEQFF; CDR3 DNA: TGTGCCAGTAGTCGGCAGGAGGTCGACAATGAGCAGTTCTTC
J gene: TRBJ1-1; D gene: -; V gene: TRBV3-1; clone size: many; CDR3 protein: CASSQAESGEAFF; CDR3 DNA: TGTGCCAGCAGCCAAGCTGAATCCGGTGAAGCTTTCTTT
J gene: TRBJ1-2; D gene: -; V gene: TRBV7-9; clone size: many; CDR3 protein: CASSFGIPNYGYTF; CDR3 DNA: TGTGCCAGCAGCTTCGGGATTCCCAACTATGGCTACACCTTC
J gene: TRBJ2-5; D gene: TRBD1; V gene: TRBV20-1; clone size: many; CDR3 protein: CSKNRGTAETQYF; CDR3 DNA: TGCAGTAAGAACAGGGGTACAGCAGAGACCCAGTACTTC